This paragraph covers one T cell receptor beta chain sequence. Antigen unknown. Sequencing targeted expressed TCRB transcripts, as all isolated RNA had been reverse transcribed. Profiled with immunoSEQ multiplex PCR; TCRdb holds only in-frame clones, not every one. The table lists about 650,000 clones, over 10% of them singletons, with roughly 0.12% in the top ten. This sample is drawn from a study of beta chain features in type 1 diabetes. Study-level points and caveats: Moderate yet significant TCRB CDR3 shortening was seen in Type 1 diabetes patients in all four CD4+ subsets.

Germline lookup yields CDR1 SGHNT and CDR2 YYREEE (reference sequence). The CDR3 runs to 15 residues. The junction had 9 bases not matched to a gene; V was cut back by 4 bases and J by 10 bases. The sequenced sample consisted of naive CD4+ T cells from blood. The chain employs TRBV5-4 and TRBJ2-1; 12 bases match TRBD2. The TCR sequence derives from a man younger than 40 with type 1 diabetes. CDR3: CASSPLAGGKSEQFF. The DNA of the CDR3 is TGTGCCAGCAGCCCTCTAGCGGGGGGGAAGTCGGAGCAGTTCTTC.